The sequence of this T cell receptor (beta chain) was determined in a study of cytotoxic CD8 clonotypes in ibrutinib-treated CLL. In the study overall: Across the patients, about a dozen were relapsed/refractory, around 16 treatment-naive and approximately 17 IGHV unmutated. It was after a median about 12 months of treatment, range 6 to 36, that response samples were taken.

Target depth was 1 in 200,000 to 1 in 1 million T cells, about 10x per clonotype. TCRdb's table, derived via immunoSEQ multiplex PCR, lists solely in-frame clones and lacks some. In the table there are about 160,000 clones, 70% to 85% of which are singletons. V lost 2 bases to trimming and J lost 3 bases, with 15 bases between them. The V gene's germline CDR1 is MRHNA and CDR2 SNTAGT. CDR3 length: 16 residues. A remark on this clone: Its target is not known.

Broader study findings: Baseline clonality, above age-matched healthy donor levels, tracked circulating CD8+ T-cell counts.

The sequence derives from a human donor with chronic lymphocytic leukemia. Sample: PBMCs, taken after 24 months of ibrutinib treatment. The V call is TRBV6-4, the J call TRBJ2-3; D call uncertain. The CDR3 reads CASSDEATQRTDTQYF. In DNA form, the CDR3 reads TGTGCCAGCAGTGACGAAGCCACCCAGAGGACAGATACGCAGTATTTT.